This T cell receptor beta chain was obtained from a study of memory CD4+ T cells and cytomegalovirus serostatus. Single viable CD3+CD4+CD8-CD45RO+ cells were sorted as the memory CD4+ T cells. The CDR3 spans 17 residues. The trim removed 4 bases at V and 2 bases at J, leaving 13 bases unmatched. CDR1 is MNHNS, CDR2 SASEGT, per germline. This table comes from immunoSEQ multiplex PCR, and its TCRdb copy is limited to in-frame clones, with some not included. The sample gives 30,000 to 40,000 clones, roughly 78% of which show up once; about 0.8% is in the top ten. This TCR came from an adult in good health and CMV-seronegative. The V gene is TRBV6-1, the J gene TRBJ2-5, with 7 positions matching TRBD2. The sequenced sample was memory CD4+ T cells from blood. CDR3 DNA sequence: TGTGCCAGCAGTGCCGGGACTACGGTCCCATTTCAAGAGACCCAGTACTTC. Its protein product is CASSAGTTVPFQETQYF.